The clone carrying this T cell receptor beta chain was observed a few times. CDR1 SEHNR and CDR2 FQNEAQ come from the germline V gene (reference sequence). The CDR3 is 12 amino acids. With 5 bases removed from V and 9 bases from J, the gap between germline ends came to 11 bases. This specimen comes from a study of shared clonotypes between healthy human individuals. Clones were sequenced by immunoSEQ multiplex PCR, and TCRdb holds only the in-frame ones, with some missing. The sample has about 2.5 million clones, under 95% seen once. Donors were healthy HIV-negative adults without recent acute infections or vaccinations.

Material for sequencing was naive CD4+ T cells from PBMCs. The subset here: CD45RA+ positively selected. The TCR was taken from a man aged 18 to 35 in good health. Some clones in this sample may be carry-over from other donors' samples. The chain uses TRBV7-9 and TRBJ2-1, with D maybe TRBD1 (6 bases). The CDR3 loop reads CASSVQGPEQFF. In DNA form, the CDR3 reads TGTGCCAGCAGCGTACAGGGTCCTGAGCAGTTCTTC.